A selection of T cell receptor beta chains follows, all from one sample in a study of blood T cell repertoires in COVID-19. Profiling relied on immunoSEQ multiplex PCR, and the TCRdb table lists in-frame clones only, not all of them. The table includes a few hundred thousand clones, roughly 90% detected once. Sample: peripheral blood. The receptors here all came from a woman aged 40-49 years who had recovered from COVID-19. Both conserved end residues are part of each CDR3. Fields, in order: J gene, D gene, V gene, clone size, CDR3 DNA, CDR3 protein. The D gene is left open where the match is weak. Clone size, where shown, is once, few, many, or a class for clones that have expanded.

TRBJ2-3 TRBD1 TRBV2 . TGTGCCAGCAGTGGAGGACAGGTGGACACAGATACGCAGTATTTT CASSGGQVDTDTQYF
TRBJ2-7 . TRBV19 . TGTGCCAGTAGTAACGGAGGAGGTCTTGGGGTGGAGCAGTACTTC CASSNGGGLGVEQYF
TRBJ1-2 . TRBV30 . TGTGCCTGGAGTGTAGGGGGGGGATCATATGGCTACACCTTC CAWSVGGGSYGYTF
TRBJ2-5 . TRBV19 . TGTGCCAGTAGTATAGATCGAAGCGGCCCCAAGCAAGAGACCCAGTACTTC CASSIDRSGPKQETQYF
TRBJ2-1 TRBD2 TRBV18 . TGTGCCAGCTCACCGGGGACTAGCGGGAGGGCCCCATACTACAATGAGCAGTTCTTC CASSPGTSGRAPYYNEQFF
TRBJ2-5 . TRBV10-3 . TGTGCCATCAGTGTGGAAGTCCTCGGGGAGACCCAGTACTTC CAISVEVLGETQYF
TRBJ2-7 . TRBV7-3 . TGTGCCAGCAGCTCTTTTGTTGGGCCCTCCTACGAGCAGTACTTC CASSSFVGPSYEQYF
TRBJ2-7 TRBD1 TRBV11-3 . TGTGCCAGCAGCCCTGGGACAGGCTCCTACGAGCAGTACTTC CASSPGTGSYEQYF
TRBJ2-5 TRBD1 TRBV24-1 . TGTGCCACCAGCGGACCGGGACAGGGGTGGGAGACCCAGTACTTC CATSGPGQGWETQYF
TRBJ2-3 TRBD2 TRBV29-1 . TGCAGCGTTGGCCGCGGTCCTAGCGGGAGTCTACCAGATACGCAGTATTTT CSVGRGPSGSLPDTQYF
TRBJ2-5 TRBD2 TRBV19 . TGTGCCAGTAGTATCGGGGGGGAGACCCAGTACTTC CASSIGGETQYF
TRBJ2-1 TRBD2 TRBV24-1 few TGTGCCACCAGTCACGCCAGCGGGAGGCCCTACAATGAGCAGTTCTTC CATSHASGRPYNEQFF
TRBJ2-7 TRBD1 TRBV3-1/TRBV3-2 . TGTGCCAGCAGCCCTAGACAGGGGGCATACGAGCAGTACTTC CASSPRQGAYEQYF
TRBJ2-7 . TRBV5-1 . TGCGCCAGCAGCTTGGCCCCCGGACAGTTTTGGTACGAGCAGTACTTC CASSLAPGQFWYEQYF
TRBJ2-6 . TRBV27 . TGTGCCAGCAGTGGCCAGGCTGGGGCCAACGTCCTGACTTTC CASSGQAGANVLTF
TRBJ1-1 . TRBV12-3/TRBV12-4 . TGTGCCAGCAGTTTTCCCGGAGTGAGAGAAGCTTTCTTT CASSFPGVREAFF
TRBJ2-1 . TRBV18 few TGTGCCAGCTCACCACCGTCAACACGCAATGAGCAGTTCTTC CASSPPSTRNEQFF
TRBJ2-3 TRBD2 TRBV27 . TGTGCCAGCAGTTATGGGCGCCGGGTGGCGGGAGTGAACGGTGATACGCAGTATTTT CASSYGRRVAGVNGDTQYF
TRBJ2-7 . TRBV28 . TGTGCCAGCAAGGGGGCGGGACCGGTATACGAGCAGTACTTC CASKGAGPVYEQYF
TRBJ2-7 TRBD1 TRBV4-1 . TGCGCCAGCAGCCCAGGGGGCAACGACTACGAGCAGTACTTC CASSPGGNDYEQYF
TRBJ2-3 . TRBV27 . TGTGCCAGCAGTTTATCGAGGGGCACAGATACGCAGTATTTT CASSLSRGTDTQYF
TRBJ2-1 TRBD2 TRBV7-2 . TGTGCCAGCAGCCCCGCGGGGGCGGGAGGGTTTAATGAGCAGTTCTTC CASSPAGAGGFNEQFF
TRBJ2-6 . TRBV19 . TGTGCCAGTAGTCCTCTAGCGCGTTCTGGGGCCAACGTCCTGACTTTC CASSPLARSGANVLTF
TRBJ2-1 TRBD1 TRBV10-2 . TGCGCCACCAGTCTCGCGACAGGGATCGATGAGCAGTTCTTC CATSLATGIDEQFF
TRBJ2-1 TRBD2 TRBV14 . TGTGCCAGCAGCCAAAGGGACTATTACAATGAGCAGTTCTTC CASSQRDYYNEQFF
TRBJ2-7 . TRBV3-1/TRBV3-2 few TGTGCCAGCAGCGTTAACTACGAGCAGTACTTC CASSVNYEQYF
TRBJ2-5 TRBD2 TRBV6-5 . TGTGCCAGCATAGGGCTAGCGGTCCAAGAGACCCAGTACTTC CASIGLAVQETQYF
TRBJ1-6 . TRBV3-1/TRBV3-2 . TGTGCCAGCAGCCAAGATAAGGCGGCAGTCCTCCACTTT CASSQDKAAVLHF
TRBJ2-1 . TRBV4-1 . TGCGCCAGCAGCCAAGAGCGCCACCCCCGAGTGGATGAGCAGTTCTTC CASSQERHPRVDEQFF
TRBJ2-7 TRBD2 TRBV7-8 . TGTGCCAGCAGCATTGGGCTAGCGGGGTACGAGCAGTACTTC CASSIGLAGYEQYF
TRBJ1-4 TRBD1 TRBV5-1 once TGCGCCAGCAGCATAAGTACAGGGGGGGCTAATGAAAAACTGTTTTTT CASSISTGGANEKLFF
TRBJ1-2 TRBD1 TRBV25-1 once TGTGCCAGCAGCCGGGACAGGGCCTATGGCTACACCTTC CASSRDRAYGYTF
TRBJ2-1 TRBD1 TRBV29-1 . TGCAGCACATGGACAGGGGTCAATGAGCAGTTCTTC CSTWTGVNEQFF
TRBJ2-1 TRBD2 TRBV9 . TGTGCCAGCAGCGTAGGGCTAGCGGCTTCCTACAATGAGCAGTTCTTC CASSVGLAASYNEQFF
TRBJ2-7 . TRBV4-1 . TGCGCCAGCAGCCGTCAGGTTGGGGGGAACTACGAGCAGTACTTC CASSRQVGGNYEQYF
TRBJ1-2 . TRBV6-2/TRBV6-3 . TGTGCCAGCAGCTTCACAGGAGCTAACTATGGCTACACCTTC CASSFTGANYGYTF
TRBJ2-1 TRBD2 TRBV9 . TGTGCCAGCAGCGGGGGCGGGCTAGCGGGAAACGAGCAGTTCTTC CASSGGGLAGNEQFF
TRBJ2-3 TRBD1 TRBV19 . TGTGCCAGTAGTGGACAGGGGAGGGGGACAGATACGCAGTATTTT CASSGQGRGTDTQYF
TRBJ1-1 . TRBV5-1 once TGCGCCAGCAGCTTGTTGGGGGAGGCAGAGAACACTGAAGCTTTCTTT CASSLLGEAENTEAFF
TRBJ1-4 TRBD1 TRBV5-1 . TGCGCCAGCAGCCGTAGCCCCGGGACAGGGATTAATGAAAAACTGTTTTTT CASSRSPGTGINEKLFF
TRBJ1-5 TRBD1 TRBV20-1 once TGCAGTGCCGGGACAGGGGAGCCCCAGCATTTT CSAGTGEPQHF
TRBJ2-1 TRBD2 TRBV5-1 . TGCGCCAGCAGCTTGGCCGTCGGGAGGATCAATGAGCAGTTCTTC CASSLAVGRINEQFF
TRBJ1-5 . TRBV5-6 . TGTGCCAGCAGCATCCGTGGGGGCCGAAAGCCCCAGCATTTT CASSIRGGRKPQHF
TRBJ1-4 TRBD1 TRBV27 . TGTGCCAGCAGTTGGGACAGGGGTGAAAAACTGTTTTTT CASSWDRGEKLFF
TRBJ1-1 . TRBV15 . TGTGCCACCAGCAGGGGGGCAGCTGAAGCTTTCTTT CATSRGAAEAFF
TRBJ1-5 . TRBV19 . TGTGCCAGTAGTATGGTGTCAGGGGTCAATCAGCCCCAGCATTTT CASSMVSGVNQPQHF